This T cell receptor beta chain was obtained from a study of graft-versus-host responses after intestinal transplantation (dated by TCRdb to the early 2020s). Context from the whole study: The transplants that recipients got were multivisceral, liver-intestinal, or isolated intestinal. The cohort enrolled about two dozen intestinal transplant recipients, one of whom was a retransplant, and a few patients without pretransplant specimens were excluded. Rather than being sequenced by the commercial service, samples from a few later patients were sequenced in-house on an Illumina MiSeq and processed with MiXCR. Every recipient was given anti-thymocyte globulin induction, followed by roughly 3 years of maintenance tacrolimus and steroids. After intestinal transplantation, graft-versus-host and host-versus-graft alloreactive T cell clones were followed in the graft, circulation and bone marrow using bulk TCR-beta CDR3 sequencing. A peak of at least 4% donor T cells among recipient peripheral blood mononuclear cells was the definition used for donor T cell macrochimerism. To identify alloreactive clones, pre-transplant mixed lymphocyte reaction products were sequenced and then compared with unstimulated pre-transplant donor and recipient T cells. On the study overall, not on this receptor specifically: Peak levels of circulating GvH clones were associated with declines in HvG clones early after transplant. In patients with donor T cell macrochimerism, the allografts had high GvH to HvG T cell clonal ratios. GvH clones were found in recipient bone marrow, and some of the GvH clones appeared earlier in ileal mucosa or blood, which is consistent with an intestinal mucosal origin. The relatively low number and heterogeneity of intestinal transplant patients limited the conclusions.

V and J lose 3 bases and 4 bases, and a span of 15 bases separates them. The CDR3 runs 15 residues from the cysteine to the phenylalanine. Only CDR3 DNA remains: 45 bases, in frame from the first base. Based on the germline V gene, the CDR1 and CDR2 sequences are SGHVS and FQNEAQ. Library generation was performed with the immunoSEQ multiplex PCR assay. In most patients, genomic DNA was isolated using the Qiagen DNeasy Blood and Tissue Kit and sent frozen to Adaptive Biotechnologies for TCR sequencing. For most patients, high-throughput TCR-beta CDR3 sequencing of genomic DNA was performed by Adaptive Biotechnologies. In the authors' own workflow: Adaptive's ImmunoSEQ software supplied the TCR sequencing data for 15 to 20 patients, while MiXCR and VDJtools were used to process a few other patients. To correct CD4 versus CD8 sorting errors, any sequence found in both subsets at a frequency ratio below 5:1 was removed. CDR3 nucleotide sequences shared by donor and recipient were removed because the origin of these sequences could not be assigned. To be classed as alloreactive, a clone needed at least 2-fold expansion over unstimulated cells and a minimum CFSE-low frequency of 0.002% (template counts) or 0.001% (read counts). A clone was considered mappable if detected in the sequenced pre-transplant spleen, lymph node, or MLR CFSE-low populations of the donor or recipient. Cumulative frequency of alloreactive clones was calculated as a percentage of all sequences weighted by copy number. Drawn from immuneACCESS, this table holds only the in-frame rearrangements with V and J called that TCRdb kept. Clones are partly lost; checked studies trace under half to an unresolved V gene and leave the rest unexplained. V and J calls and clone size are as listed in that table; D and trimming were resolved from the DNA. The sample profile shows some 85,000 clones; about 90% of them were found once. The ten most abundant clones make up about 0.44% of the sample.

This clone was detected only once. No antigen is known for it. Per-base qualities were not stored, and no clone one base away is much larger. The sample's time point label, decoded: cells obtained before transplantation from donor or recipient. CD3+CD4+ and CD3+CD8+ populations were FACS-sorted from unstimulated pre-transplant donor and recipient cells taken from spleen or lymph nodes. The sequence links TRBV7-8 to TRBJ2-5, and possibly TRBD1, on 5 matching bases. The material was unstimulated CD8+ T cells sorted from spleen or lymph node cells, obtained before transplant. This receptor was identified in a human donor who was the organ donor for an intestinal transplant. The CDR3 corresponds to CASSFTNPDRETQYF. The nucleotides are TGTGCCAGCAGCTTTACCAATCCTGACAGAGAGACCCAGTACTTC. Supplemented by the reference TRBV7-8 and TRBJ2-5 proteins around the CDR3, the complete variable domain is GAGVSQSPRYKVAKRGQDVALRCDPISGHVSLFWYQQALGQGPEFLTYFQNEAQLDKSGLPSDRFFAERPEGSVSTLKIQRTQQEDSAVYLCASSFTNPDRETQYFGPGTRLLVL.